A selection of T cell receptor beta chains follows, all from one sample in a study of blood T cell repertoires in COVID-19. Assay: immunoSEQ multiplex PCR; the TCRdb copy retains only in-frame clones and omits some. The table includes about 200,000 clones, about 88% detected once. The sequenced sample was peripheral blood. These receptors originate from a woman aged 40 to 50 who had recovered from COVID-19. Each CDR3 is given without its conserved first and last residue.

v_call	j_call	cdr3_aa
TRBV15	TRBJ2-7	ATSRGILGLEQY
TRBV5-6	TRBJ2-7	ASSLNPHRDIAYEQY
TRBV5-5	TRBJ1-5	ASSSRPGTGVDSNQPQH
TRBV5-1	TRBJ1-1	ASSILGQNTEAF
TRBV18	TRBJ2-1	ASSPSGRESDEQF
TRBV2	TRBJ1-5	ATKGALNQPQH
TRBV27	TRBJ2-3	ASSFHRTSGTTDTQY
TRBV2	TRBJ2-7	ASSGGAGVGEQY
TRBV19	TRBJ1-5	ASSAGNQPQH
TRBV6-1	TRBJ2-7	ASSDGTSGRWTYEQY
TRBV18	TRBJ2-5	ASSPGQGQETQY
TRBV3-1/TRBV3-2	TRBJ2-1	ASSFRQGLYNEQF
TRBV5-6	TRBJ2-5	ASSLLAGLNQETQY
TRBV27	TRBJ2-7	ASSPGGRARSYEQY
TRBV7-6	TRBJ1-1	ASSPGGGLGTEAF
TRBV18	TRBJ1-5	ASSPSDQPQH
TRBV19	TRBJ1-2	ASSHGQGLYGYT
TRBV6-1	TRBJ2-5	ASSEAWGRALSETQY
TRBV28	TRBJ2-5	ASSPRDPLGQETQY
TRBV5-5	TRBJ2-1	ASSLDSRSSYNEQF
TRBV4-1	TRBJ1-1	ASSQDQGRSTEAF
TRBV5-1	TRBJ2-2	ASSLGLDLAGELF
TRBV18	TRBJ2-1	ASSPTLDLFSYNEQF
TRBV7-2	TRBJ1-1	ASSLTGGDRAEAF
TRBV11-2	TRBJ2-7	ASSLRDRGTYEQY
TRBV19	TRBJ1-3	ASSMTVYSGNTIY
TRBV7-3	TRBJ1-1	ASSPGLLNTEAF
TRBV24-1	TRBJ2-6	ATSELDSGANVLT
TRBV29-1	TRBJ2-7	SVEVLRDPSYEQY
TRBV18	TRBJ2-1	ASSPPWVENEQF
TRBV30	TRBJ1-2	AWSPFYLDIYGYT
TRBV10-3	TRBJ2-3	AIRGGSTDTQY
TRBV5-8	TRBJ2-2	ASGRLAGASGELF
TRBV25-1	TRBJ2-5	ASSDGTGLFQETQY
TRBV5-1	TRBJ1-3	ASSPTVLTGAGNTIY
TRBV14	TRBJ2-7	ASSRGTGYYEQY
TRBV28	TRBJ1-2	ASSSPNYGYT
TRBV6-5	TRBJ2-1	ASKMGTNNEQF
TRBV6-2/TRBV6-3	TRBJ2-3	ASSSRIQGGSTDTQY
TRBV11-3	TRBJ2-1	ASSWTSGPHNEQF
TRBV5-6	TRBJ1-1	ASSLIDRAMSTEAF
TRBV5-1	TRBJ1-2	ASSLATGEGGYT
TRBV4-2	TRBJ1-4	ASSLLETAQYGGEKLF
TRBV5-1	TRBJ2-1	ASSIETGSYNEQF
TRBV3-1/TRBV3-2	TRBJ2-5	ASSQETSGGQETQY
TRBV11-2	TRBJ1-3	ASRAGTGAFSGNTIY
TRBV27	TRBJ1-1	ASQPAALNTEAF
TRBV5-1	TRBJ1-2	ASSLKRTYGYT